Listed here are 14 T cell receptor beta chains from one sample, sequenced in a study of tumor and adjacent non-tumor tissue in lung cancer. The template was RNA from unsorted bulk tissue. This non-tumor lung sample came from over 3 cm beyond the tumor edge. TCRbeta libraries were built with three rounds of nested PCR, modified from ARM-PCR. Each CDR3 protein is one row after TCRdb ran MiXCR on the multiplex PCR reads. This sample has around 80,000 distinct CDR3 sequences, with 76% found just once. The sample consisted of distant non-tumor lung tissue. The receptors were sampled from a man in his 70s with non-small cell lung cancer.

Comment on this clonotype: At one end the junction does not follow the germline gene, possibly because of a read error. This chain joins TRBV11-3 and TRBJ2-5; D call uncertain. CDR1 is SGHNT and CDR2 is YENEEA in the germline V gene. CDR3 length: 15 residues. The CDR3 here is CACGLISSWAETQYF. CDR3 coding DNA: TGTGCCTGCGGCTTAATCTCCTCGTGGGCAGAGACCCAATACTTC. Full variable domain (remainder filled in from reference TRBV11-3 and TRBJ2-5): EAGVVQSPRYKIIEKKQPVAFWCNPISGHNTLYWYLQNLGQGPELLIRYENEEAVDDSQLPKDRFSAERLKGVDSTLKIQPAELGDSAVYLCACGLISSWAETQYFGPGTRLLVL.

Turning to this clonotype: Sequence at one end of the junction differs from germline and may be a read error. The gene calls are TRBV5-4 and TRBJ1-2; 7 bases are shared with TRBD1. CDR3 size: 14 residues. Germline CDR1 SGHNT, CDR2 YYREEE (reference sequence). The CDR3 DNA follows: TGTCCCAGTAGCGAAGAAAACAGGGGTGAAGGCTACACCTTC. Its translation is CPSSEENRGEGYTF.

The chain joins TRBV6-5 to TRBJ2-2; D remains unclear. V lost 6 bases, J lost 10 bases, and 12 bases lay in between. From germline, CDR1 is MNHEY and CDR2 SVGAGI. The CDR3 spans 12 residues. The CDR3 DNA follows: TGTGCCAGCAGCTTCACGGGCGCGGAGCTGTTTTTT. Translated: CASSFTGAELFF.

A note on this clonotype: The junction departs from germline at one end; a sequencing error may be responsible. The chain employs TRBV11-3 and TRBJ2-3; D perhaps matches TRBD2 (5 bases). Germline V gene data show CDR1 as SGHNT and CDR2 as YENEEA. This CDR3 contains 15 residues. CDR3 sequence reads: CTSACREVSTDTQYF. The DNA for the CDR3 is TGTACCAGCGCTTGTCGGGAAGTAAGCACAGATACGCAGTATTTT.

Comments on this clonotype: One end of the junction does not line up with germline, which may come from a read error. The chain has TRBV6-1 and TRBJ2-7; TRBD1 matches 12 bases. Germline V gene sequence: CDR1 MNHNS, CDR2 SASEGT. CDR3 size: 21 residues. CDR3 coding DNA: TGTGCCAGCAGTGAAGTTCCCATGGGACAGGGGGCACGATATATCTCCTATGAGCAGTACTTC. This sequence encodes CASSEVPMGQGARYISYEQYF.

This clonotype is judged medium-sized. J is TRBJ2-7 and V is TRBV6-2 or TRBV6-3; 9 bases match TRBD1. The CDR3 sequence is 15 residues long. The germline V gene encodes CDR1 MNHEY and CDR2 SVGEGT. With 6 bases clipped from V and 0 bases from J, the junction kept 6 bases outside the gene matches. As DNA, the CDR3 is TGTGCCAGCAGCCAGACAGGGGGTAGCTCCTACGAGCAGTACTTC. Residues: CASSQTGGSSYEQYF.

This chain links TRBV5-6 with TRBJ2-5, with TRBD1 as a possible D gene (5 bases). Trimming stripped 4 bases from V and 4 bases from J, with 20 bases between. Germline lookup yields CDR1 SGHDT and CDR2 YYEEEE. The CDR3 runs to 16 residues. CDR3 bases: TGTGCCAGCAGCCGTCCCATTACCGACAGAGTAGAGACCCAGTACTTC. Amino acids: CASSRPITDRVETQYF.

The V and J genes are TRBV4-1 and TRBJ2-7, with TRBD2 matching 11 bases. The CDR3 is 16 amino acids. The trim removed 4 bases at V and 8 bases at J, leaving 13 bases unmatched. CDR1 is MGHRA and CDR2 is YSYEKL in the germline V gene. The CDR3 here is CASSRTLAGEADKQYF. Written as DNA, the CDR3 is TGCGCCAGCAGCCGAACACTAGCGGGAGAGGCGGACAAGCAGTACTTC.

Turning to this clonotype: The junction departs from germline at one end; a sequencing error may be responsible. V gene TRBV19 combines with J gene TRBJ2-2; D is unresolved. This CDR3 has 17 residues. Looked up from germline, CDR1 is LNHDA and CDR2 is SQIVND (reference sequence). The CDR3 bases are TGTACCAGTAGTATAGATCGGCGTCTAGGAAACACCGGGGAGCTGTTTTTT. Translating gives CTSSIDRRLGNTGELFF. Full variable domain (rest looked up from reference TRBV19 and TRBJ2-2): DGGITQSPKYLFRKEGQNVTLSCEQNLNHDAMYWYRQDPGQGLRLIYYSQIVNDFQKGDIAEGYSVSREKKESFPLTVTSAQKNPTAFYLCTSSIDRRLGNTGELFFGEGSRLTVL.

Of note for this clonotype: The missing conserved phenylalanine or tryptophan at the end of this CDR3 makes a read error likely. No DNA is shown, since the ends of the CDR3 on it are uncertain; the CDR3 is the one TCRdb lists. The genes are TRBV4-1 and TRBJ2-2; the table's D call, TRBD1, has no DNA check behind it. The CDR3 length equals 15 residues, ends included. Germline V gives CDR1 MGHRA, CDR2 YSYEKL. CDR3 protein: CASSLGQGGTGELFI.

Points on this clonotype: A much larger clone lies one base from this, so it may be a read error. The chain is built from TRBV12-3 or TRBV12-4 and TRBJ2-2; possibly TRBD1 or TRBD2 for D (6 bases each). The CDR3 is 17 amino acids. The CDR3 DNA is TGTGTCAGCAGTTTAACCGGGGGCGCAGGGAACACCGGGGAGCTGTTTTTT. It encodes CVSSLTGGAGNTGELFF.

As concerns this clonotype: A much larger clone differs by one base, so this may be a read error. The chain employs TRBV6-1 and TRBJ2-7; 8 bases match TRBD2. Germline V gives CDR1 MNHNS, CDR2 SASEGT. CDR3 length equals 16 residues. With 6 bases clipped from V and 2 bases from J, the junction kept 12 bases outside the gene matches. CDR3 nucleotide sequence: TGTGCCAGCAGAATCACGGGGGGGTCGGAACCCTACGAGCAGTACTTC. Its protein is CASRITGGSEPYEQYF.

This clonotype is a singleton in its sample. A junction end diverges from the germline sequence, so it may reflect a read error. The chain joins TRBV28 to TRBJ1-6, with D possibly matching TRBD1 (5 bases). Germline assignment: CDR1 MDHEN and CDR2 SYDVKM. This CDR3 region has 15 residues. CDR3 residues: CASSSEHGAGSPFHF. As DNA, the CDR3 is TGTGCCAGCAGTTCGGAACATGGGGCTGGATCACCCTTCCACTTT.

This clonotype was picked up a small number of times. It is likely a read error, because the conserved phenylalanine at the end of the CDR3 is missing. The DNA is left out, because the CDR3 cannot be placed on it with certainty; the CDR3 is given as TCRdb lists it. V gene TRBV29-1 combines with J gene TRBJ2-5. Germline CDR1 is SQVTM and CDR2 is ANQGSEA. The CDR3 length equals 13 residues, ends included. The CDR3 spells CNVADRFQETQYL.